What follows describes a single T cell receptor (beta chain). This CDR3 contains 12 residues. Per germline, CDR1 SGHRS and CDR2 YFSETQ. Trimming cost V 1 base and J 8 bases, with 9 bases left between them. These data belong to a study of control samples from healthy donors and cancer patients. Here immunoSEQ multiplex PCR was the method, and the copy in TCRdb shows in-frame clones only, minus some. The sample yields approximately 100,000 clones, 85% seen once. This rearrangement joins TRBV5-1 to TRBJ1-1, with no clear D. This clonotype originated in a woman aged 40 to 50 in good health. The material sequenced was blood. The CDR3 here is CASSLKSGEAFF. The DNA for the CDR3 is TGCGCCAGCAGCTTGAAATCCGGGGAAGCTTTCTTT.